The source of this T cell receptor (beta chain) is a study of T-cell reconstitution after alpha-beta-depleted transplantation in children. Germline assignment: CDR1 MDHEN and CDR2 SYDVKM. The CDR3 covers 17 residues. Germline trimming cut 5 bases from V and 2 bases from J; bases unmatched to any gene: 11. TCRbeta library construction was performed incorporating unique molecular identifiers. MiXCR, applied by TCRdb to the PCR reads, yields one record per CDR3 protein. This table has approximately 1,000,000 distinct CDR3 sequences, around 30% appearing once. This TCR was sampled from a boy younger than two who had a stem cell transplant for SCID, so the T cells may come from the graft donor. The source was PBMCs, mostly from graft donor cells, collected 360 days after TCRalphabeta/CD19-depleted stem cell transplant. The chain joins TRBV28 to TRBJ1-5, with 8 bases aligning to TRBD1. The CDR3: CASSEPIATGGNQPQHF. Here the CDR3 DNA reads TGTGCCAGCAGTGAACCCATCGCGACAGGGGGCAATCAGCCCCAGCATTTT. The whole variable domain, filled in from reference TRBV28 and TRBJ1-5, reads DVKVTQSSRYLVKRTGEKVFLECVQDMDHENMFWYRQDPGLGLRLIYFSYDVKMKEKGDIPEGYSVSREKKERFSLILESASTNQTSMYLCASSEPIATGGNQPQHFGDGTRLSIL.